Below are 3 T cell receptor beta chains sequenced from a single sample in a study of blood T cell repertoires in COVID-19. Libraries were prepared by immunoSEQ multiplex PCR; TCRdb keeps only in-frame clonotypes and omits some of them. The repertoire holds approximately 220,000 clones, with approximately 84% as singletons. Sequenced input: peripheral blood. The receptor set was obtained from an elderly woman with acute or convalescent COVID-19.

The chain employs TRBV19 and TRBJ2-2; D is undetermined. Trimming cost V 4 bases and J 7 bases, with 10 bases left between them. In germline, CDR1 is LNHDA, CDR2 SQIVND (reference sequence). This CDR3 is built from 13 residues. The CDR3 here is CASSKLAGGELFF. The CDR3 DNA is TGTGCCAGTAGTAAATTAGCTGGCGGGGAGCTGTTTTTT.

This clone was detected a few times. The chain carries TRBV24-1 and TRBJ1-5; D remains unclear. V lost 2 bases, J lost 8 bases, and 12 bases lay in between. The germline V gene has CDR1 KGHDR and CDR2 SFDVKD. The CDR3 covers 14 residues. CDR3 amino acids: CATSDSTQREPQHF. As DNA, the CDR3 is TGTGCCACCAGTGATTCCACCCAGCGTGAGCCCCAGCATTTT.

V usage is TRBV12-3 or TRBV12-4 and J usage is TRBJ2-1, with 8 bases that match TRBD1. V lost 11 bases to trimming and J lost 8 bases; unmatched junction nucleotides: 11. The CDR3 is 13 amino acids. CDR3 residues: CASQTGGSDEQFF. CDR3 in DNA: TGTGCCTCCCAAACAGGGGGTAGCGATGAGCAGTTCTTC.